A selection of T cell receptor beta chains follows, all from one sample in a study of human T cells and chemical hapten exposure. TCRdb reprocessed the 5' RACE reads via MiXCR and lists one record per CDR3 protein. The sample contains around 82,000 distinct CDR3 sequences, about 7.7% of which appear only once. The receptor set was obtained from a male donor in good health. Each CDR3 is given with its conserved first and last residue. D genes are given only for firm matches. The size field is filled for only some rows; it gives once, few, many or a size class.

v_call: TRBV20-1; clone_size: few; d_call: TRBD2; j_call: TRBJ2-2; cdr3_nt: TGCAGTGCTAAAGGGCTAGGGACTAGCGGGAGTCGGGGTGACACCGGGGAGCTGTTTTTT; cdr3_aa: CSAKGLGTSGSRGDTGELFF
v_call: TRBV5-1; clone_size: NA; d_call: NA; j_call: TRBJ2-7; cdr3_nt: TGCGCCAGCAGCTTGGACAGGAACTCCTACGAGCAGTACTTC; cdr3_aa: CASSLDRNSYEQYF
v_call: TRBV27; clone_size: many; d_call: TRBD1; j_call: TRBJ2-1; cdr3_nt: TGTGCCAGCAGTATGCAGGGGGTACTGTCCTACAATGAGCAGTTCTTC; cdr3_aa: CASSMQGVLSYNEQFF
v_call: TRBV20-1; clone_size: many; d_call: NA; j_call: TRBJ1-6; cdr3_nt: TGCAGTGCTACCCCGACCGATGTCGGTAATTCACCCCTCCACTTT; cdr3_aa: CSATPTDVGNSPLHF
v_call: TRBV10-3; clone_size: few; d_call: NA; j_call: TRBJ1-4; cdr3_nt: TGTGCCATCAGTGAGACAGGCGCAACAACTAATGAAAAACTGTTTTTT; cdr3_aa: CAISETGATTNEKLFF
v_call: TRBV7-2; clone_size: few; d_call: NA; j_call: TRBJ1-6; cdr3_nt: TGTGCCAGCAGCTTAGGAACAGGGAAGAATTCACCCCTCCACTTT; cdr3_aa: CASSLGTGKNSPLHF
v_call: TRBV4-3; clone_size: few; d_call: TRBD2; j_call: TRBJ2-2; cdr3_nt: TGCGCCAGCAGCCAAGATACCTTAAGCGGGGGAAACACCGGGGAGCTGTTTTTT; cdr3_aa: CASSQDTLSGGNTGELFF
v_call: TRBV5-1; clone_size: few; d_call: NA; j_call: TRBJ2-3; cdr3_nt: TGCGCCAGCAACCCCGGCGGTCTTTACACAGATACGCAGTATTTT; cdr3_aa: CASNPGGLYTDTQYF
v_call: TRBV29-1; clone_size: few; d_call: NA; j_call: TRBJ1-1; cdr3_nt: TGCAGCGTTGCTGTGGCGGCCACTGAAGCTTTCTTT; cdr3_aa: CSVAVAATEAFF
v_call: TRBV7-9; clone_size: many; d_call: NA; j_call: TRBJ2-1; cdr3_nt: TGTGCCAGCAGCTTGCCCCCCGGGCGTGGGTCCTACAATGAGCAGTTCTTC; cdr3_aa: CASSLPPGRGSYNEQFF
v_call: TRBV6-2/TRBV6-3; clone_size: many; d_call: NA; j_call: TRBJ2-1; cdr3_nt: TGTGCCAGCAGTTACTCGCAGGAAGCAAATGAGCAGTTCTTC; cdr3_aa: CASSYSQEANEQFF
v_call: TRBV6-2/TRBV6-3; clone_size: many; d_call: TRBD1; j_call: TRBJ2-1; cdr3_nt: TGTGCCAGCAGTCGCCGCACAGGGGGCGGTGAGCAGTTCTTC; cdr3_aa: CASSRRTGGGEQFF
v_call: TRBV6-1; clone_size: NA; d_call: TRBD1; j_call: TRBJ1-5; cdr3_nt: TGTGCCAGCAGTGCCGGGACAGCAACCTTAAATCAGCCCCAGCATTTT; cdr3_aa: CASSAGTATLNQPQHF
v_call: TRBV29-1; clone_size: NA; d_call: TRBD2; j_call: TRBJ2-1; cdr3_nt: TGCAGCGTTGAAGACGGCCTAGCGGTTAACAATGAGCAGTTCTTC; cdr3_aa: CSVEDGLAVNNEQFF
v_call: TRBV7-9; clone_size: NA; d_call: NA; j_call: TRBJ1-4; cdr3_nt: TGTGCCAGCAGCCCCGAAGCAGGCGCCTATAATGAAAAACTGTTTTTT; cdr3_aa: CASSPEAGAYNEKLFF
v_call: TRBV10-3; clone_size: many; d_call: NA; j_call: TRBJ2-3; cdr3_nt: TGTGCCATCTCAAAGGGGGGCAGCACAGATACGCAGTATTTT; cdr3_aa: CAISKGGSTDTQYF
v_call: TRBV6-2/TRBV6-3; clone_size: many; d_call: NA; j_call: TRBJ2-5; cdr3_nt: TGTGCCAGCGGTTCCAGGGGGGGGGCAGAGACCCAGTACTTC; cdr3_aa: CASGSRGGAETQYF
v_call: TRBV10-3; clone_size: NA; d_call: NA; j_call: TRBJ2-3; cdr3_nt: TGTGCCATCAGTGATTTGGGGGGTGACACAGATACGCAGTATTTT; cdr3_aa: CAISDLGGDTDTQYF
v_call: TRBV7-9; clone_size: many; d_call: NA; j_call: TRBJ1-1; cdr3_nt: TGTGCCAGCAGCTTAGGTGGCGGGAACACTGAAGCTTTCTTT; cdr3_aa: CASSLGGGNTEAFF
v_call: TRBV5-6; clone_size: few; d_call: TRBD1; j_call: TRBJ1-5; cdr3_nt: TGTGCCAGCAGCCTGGGACAGATTAATCAGCCCCAGCATTTT; cdr3_aa: CASSLGQINQPQHF
v_call: TRBV5-1; clone_size: few; d_call: TRBD1; j_call: TRBJ2-6; cdr3_nt: TGCGCCAGCAGCAGGGGGACAGGGGCTGGGGCCAACGTCCTGACTTTC; cdr3_aa: CASSRGTGAGANVLTF
v_call: TRBV6-6; clone_size: NA; d_call: TRBD2; j_call: TRBJ2-7; cdr3_nt: TGTGCCAGCAGTTACATTGCGGGGGGAACCTACGAGCAGTACTTC; cdr3_aa: CASSYIAGGTYEQYF
v_call: TRBV2; clone_size: NA; d_call: NA; j_call: TRBJ1-5; cdr3_nt: TGTGCCAGCAGTGAAGAGTATATTCAGCCCCAGCATTTT; cdr3_aa: CASSEEYIQPQHF
v_call: TRBV19; clone_size: NA; d_call: TRBD1; j_call: TRBJ2-2; cdr3_nt: TGTGCCAGTAGTACAGAGACAGGGGGGACCGGGGAGCTGTTTTTT; cdr3_aa: CASSTETGGTGELFF
v_call: TRBV7-9; clone_size: many; d_call: TRBD1; j_call: TRBJ1-4; cdr3_nt: TGTGCCAGCAGACCGGGACAGGGGAGGGAAAAACTGTTTTTT; cdr3_aa: CASRPGQGREKLFF
v_call: TRBV20-1; clone_size: NA; d_call: TRBD2; j_call: TRBJ2-3; cdr3_nt: TGCAGTGCTAGAGATCCGAGCGGGGCCCAGGCGACAGATACGCAGTATTTT; cdr3_aa: CSARDPSGAQATDTQYF
v_call: TRBV6-2/TRBV6-3; clone_size: NA; d_call: TRBD2; j_call: TRBJ2-1; cdr3_nt: TGTGCCAGCAGTGAAGCGGGAGTTTGGAATGAGCAGTTCTTC; cdr3_aa: CASSEAGVWNEQFF
v_call: TRBV2; clone_size: few; d_call: TRBD1; j_call: TRBJ1-5; cdr3_nt: TGTGCCAGCACTGGACAGGGGCGGGAACAGCCCCAGCATTTT; cdr3_aa: CASTGQGREQPQHF
v_call: TRBV7-6; clone_size: NA; d_call: NA; j_call: TRBJ2-3; cdr3_nt: TGTGCCAGCAGCCCCCGAGGGGGGGCGGCTAGCACAGATACGCAGTATTTT; cdr3_aa: CASSPRGGAASTDTQYF
v_call: TRBV12-3/TRBV12-4; clone_size: many; d_call: TRBD1; j_call: TRBJ1-1; cdr3_nt: TGTGCCAGCAGTTTAAAGGGGGCTTCTGGTGAAGCTTTCTTT; cdr3_aa: CASSLKGASGEAFF
v_call: TRBV7-2; clone_size: many; d_call: NA; j_call: TRBJ2-2; cdr3_nt: TGTGCCAGCAGCCCTGGGACTGTTAACACCGGGGAGCTGTTTTTT; cdr3_aa: CASSPGTVNTGELFF
v_call: TRBV20-1; clone_size: many; d_call: NA; j_call: TRBJ1-6; cdr3_nt: TGCAGTGCCCCCAGTGGGGCAGGGGTGAACTCACCCCTCCACTTT; cdr3_aa: CSAPSGAGVNSPLHF
v_call: TRBV27; clone_size: few; d_call: NA; j_call: TRBJ1-1; cdr3_nt: TGTGCCAGCAGTTTGTCGACAGGCCAACGCTCTGAAGCTTTCTTT; cdr3_aa: CASSLSTGQRSEAFF
v_call: TRBV25-1; clone_size: few; d_call: NA; j_call: TRBJ2-6; cdr3_nt: TGTGCCAGCAGTGAAAAGGAGTTCTCTGGGGCCAACGTCCTGACTTTC; cdr3_aa: CASSEKEFSGANVLTF
v_call: TRBV29-1; clone_size: NA; d_call: TRBD2; j_call: TRBJ2-3; cdr3_nt: TGCAGCGTTGAAAGCACGGCTAGCGGGAGAACAGCAGATACGCAGTATTTT; cdr3_aa: CSVESTASGRTADTQYF
v_call: TRBV7-2; clone_size: NA; d_call: TRBD1; j_call: TRBJ1-1; cdr3_nt: TGTGCCAGCAGCTTAGCTGGGACAGGGACCCCTACTGAAGCTTTCTTT; cdr3_aa: CASSLAGTGTPTEAFF